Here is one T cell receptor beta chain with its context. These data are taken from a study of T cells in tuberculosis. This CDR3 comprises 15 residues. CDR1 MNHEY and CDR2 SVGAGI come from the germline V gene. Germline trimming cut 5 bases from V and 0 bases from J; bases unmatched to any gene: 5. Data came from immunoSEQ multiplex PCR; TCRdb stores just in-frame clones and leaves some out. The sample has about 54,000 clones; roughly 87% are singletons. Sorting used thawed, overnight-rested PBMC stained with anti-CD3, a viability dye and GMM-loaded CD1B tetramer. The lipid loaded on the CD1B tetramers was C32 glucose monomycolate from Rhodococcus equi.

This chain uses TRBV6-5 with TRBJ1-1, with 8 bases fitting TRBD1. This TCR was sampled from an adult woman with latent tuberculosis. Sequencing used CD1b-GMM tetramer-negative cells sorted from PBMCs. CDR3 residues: CASSVNRGLNTEAFF. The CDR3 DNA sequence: TGTGCCAGCAGTGTTAACAGGGGGTTGAACACTGAAGCTTTCTTT.